This note documents a single TCR beta chain sequence. Antigen specificity is unknown. This sample is drawn from a study of OX40 agonist ivuxolimab in advanced cancers. Study-level background: It was ivuxolimab, an agonistic anti-OX40 (CD134) antibody, that patients were treated with. A diagnosis of hepatocellular carcinoma, melanoma, renal cell or head and neck cancer was present in dose-escalation patients. Cohort: roughly 80% men, mean age approximately 60, aged roughly 23 to 90.

The study's findings and limits: Clonal expansion from baseline to week 6 occurred in both CD4+ and CD8+ T cells.

The assay was immunoSEQ multiplex PCR, and TCRdb's table has in-frame clones only and misses some. The repertoire holds tens of thousands of clones, with 87% as singletons. This clonotype was obtained from an adult with an advanced solid tumor such as melanoma, head and neck, liver or kidney cancer. The material sequenced was CD4+ or CD8+ T cells sorted from blood, taken in a trial of the OX40 agonist ivuxolimab.

The CDR3 DNA reads as TGTGCCAGTAGTACCTCTAGCGGGGCGTTAACCTACGAGCAGTACTTC. It codes for CASSTSSGALTYEQYF. The chain has TRBV19 and TRBJ2-7; 9 bases are a match to TRBD2. CDR1 is LNHDA and CDR2 is SQIVND in the germline V gene (reference sequence). V shed 4 bases and J 2 bases; nucleotides not matched to a gene: 9. This CDR3 is 16 amino acids long.